Sequencing of this TCR beta chain was carried out in a study of identical twins. Everyone who gave samples was a healthy Caucasian. This clonotype occurred a few times. Each CDR3 protein gets one entry after TCRdb re-called the 5' RACE reads with MiXCR. The sample records 500,000 to 550,000 distinct CDR3 sequences, approximately 20% being singletons. Trimming at V came to 7 bases and at J to 0 bases, leaving 6 bases not matched to a gene. CDR3 length: 15 amino acids. Germline CDR1 SNHLY, CDR2 FYNNEI. This sample also belongs to another study, concerning yellow fever vaccine responses in identical twins.

The origin of this receptor is a woman aged 18-35 years in good health. The genes are TRBV2 and TRBJ1-5; TRBD1 matches 7 bases. Sequencing was carried out using CD4+ T cells sorted from blood. The CDR3 nucleotides read TGTGCCAGCACCCGGGACAGCCATAGCAATCAGCCCCAGCATTTT. This translates into CASTRDSHSNQPQHF.